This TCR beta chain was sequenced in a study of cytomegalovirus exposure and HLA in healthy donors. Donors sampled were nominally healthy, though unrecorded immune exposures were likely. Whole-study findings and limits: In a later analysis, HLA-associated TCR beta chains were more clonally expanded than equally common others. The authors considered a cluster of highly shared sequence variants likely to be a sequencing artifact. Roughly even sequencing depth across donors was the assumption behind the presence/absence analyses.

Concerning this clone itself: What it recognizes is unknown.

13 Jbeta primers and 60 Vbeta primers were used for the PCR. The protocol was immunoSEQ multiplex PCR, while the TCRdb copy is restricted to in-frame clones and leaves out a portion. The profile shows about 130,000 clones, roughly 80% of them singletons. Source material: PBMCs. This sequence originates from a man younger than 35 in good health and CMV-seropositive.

The CDR3 coding sequence is TGTGCCACCCAACCGGGACTAGCTGAGCAGTTCTTC. This encodes CATQPGLAEQFF. This chain uses TRBV6-6 with TRBJ2-1, with 9 bases lining up with TRBD2. Per the germline V gene, CDR1 is MNHNY and CDR2 is SVGAGI (reference sequence). After removal of 10 bases from V and 9 bases from J, the junction contained 7 bases not matched to a gene. CDR3 length: 12 amino acids.